This TCR beta chain was retrieved from a study of cytomegalovirus exposure and HLA in healthy donors. This clone was found once. Its antigen remains unidentified. This CDR3 spans 14 amino acids. With 6 bases clipped from V and 2 bases from J, the junction kept 5 bases outside the gene matches. CDR1 is SGHNT and CDR2 is YYREEE in the germline V gene (reference sequence). Healthy bone marrow donors made up the cohort. Use of 60 Vbeta and 13 Jbeta primers characterized the PCR. Assay used: immunoSEQ multiplex PCR; TCRdb lists only in-frame clones, some missing. The table has approximately 170,000 clones, approximately 70% seen once. Study findings and constraints: Later on, a genetic analysis was performed. It linked a missense variant in DCLRE1C with V- and J-gene trimming of TCR beta. Another analysis was done later, and it associated roughly 15,000 TCR beta sequences with HLA alleles at 0.05 false discovery rate.

This TCR was sampled from a woman aged 40 to 50 in good health and CMV-seropositive. The chain recombines TRBV5-4 with TRBJ1-2, with 9 bases identical to TRBD1. The sequenced material came from PBMCs. The CDR3 protein is CASTMGQGNYGYTF. The CDR3 DNA sequence: TGTGCCAGCACCATGGGACAGGGAAACTATGGCTACACCTTC.